What follows are 17 T cell receptor beta chains derived from one specimen sequenced in a study of cytomegalovirus exposure and HLA in healthy donors. Use of 60 Vbeta and 13 Jbeta primers characterized the PCR. Method: immunoSEQ multiplex PCR; TCRdb's copy keeps in-frame clones and lacks some. The sample shows under 200,000 clones, 82% of them seen only once. The sample taken for sequencing was PBMCs. Every receptor here comes from a girl under 18 in good health and CMV-seropositive.

V and J are TRBV5-1 and TRBJ2-1; 9 nucleotides line up with TRBD1. The CDR3 is 15 residues long. The germline gives CDR1 SGHRS, CDR2 YFSETQ. Germline trimming cut 4 bases from V and 5 bases from J; bases unmatched to any gene: 7. Here the CDR3 DNA reads TGCGCCAGCAGCCCTAGGACAGGGGCCAACAATGAGCAGTTCTTC. Its translation is CASSPRTGANNEQFF.

Comments on this clone: This sample also contains other DNA sequences that code for the same CDR3. V gene TRBV5-1 combines with J gene TRBJ1-1, with D unclear. Germline V lookup: CDR1 SGHRS, CDR2 YFSETQ. Trimming removed 4 bases from V and 1 base from J, with 8 bases in between. CDR3 length: 13 amino acids. CDR3 in DNA: TGCGCCAGCAGCAGTACCGGGAACACTGAAGCTTTCTTT. Its protein is CASSSTGNTEAFF.

This chain links TRBV11-2 with TRBJ1-1; D might be TRBD1 (5 bases). Trimming pared 5 bases from V and 7 bases from J, leaving 11 bases between. The CDR3 length is 12 residues. CDR1 is SGHAT and CDR2 is FQNNGV in the germline V gene. DNA of the CDR3: TGTGCCAGCAGCAAGGCAGGGATTGAAGCTTTCTTT. This sequence encodes CASSKAGIEAFF.

The sample holds one count of this clone. The J gene is TRBJ2-1, the V gene TRBV15; 10 bases are shared with TRBD2. The junction had 2 bases not matched to a gene; V was cut back by 1 base and J by 5 bases. Germline assignment: CDR1 LNHNV and CDR2 YYDKDF (reference sequence). CDR3 size: 15 residues. As DNA, the CDR3 is TGTGCCACCAGCAGAGGACTAGCGGGTGACAATGAGCAGTTCTTC. Translated: CATSRGLAGDNEQFF. The whole variable domain, remainder taken from reference TRBV15 and TRBJ2-1, is DAMVIQNPRYQVTQFGKPVTLSCSQTLNHNVMYWYQQKSSQAPKLLFHYYDKDFNNEADTPDNFQSRRPNTSFCFLDIRSPGLGDTAMYLCATSRGLAGDNEQFFGPGTRLTVL.

Points on this clone: This CDR3 is also generated by other DNA sequences in the sample. The CDR3 DNA sequence: TGTGCCAGCAGCCTAGACAGGGTCTCGTACGAGCAGTACTTC. It is translated as CASSLDRVSYEQYF. V gene TRBV7-2 combines with J gene TRBJ2-7; the match to TRBD1 covers 7 bases. The ends lost 5 bases at V and 4 bases at J; junction bases unmatched: 8. The germline gives CDR1 SGHTA, CDR2 FQGNSA. There are 14 residues in the CDR3.

J is TRBJ2-5 and V is TRBV2, with a possible D match to TRBD1 (5 bases). The CDR3 is made up of 17 amino acids. V lost 3 bases and J lost 2, with 19 bases in between. Germline CDR1 is SNHLY and CDR2 is FYNNEI. In DNA, the CDR3 is TGTGCCAGCAGTGATAGGCAGGGCCCCCTTTCACAAGAGACCCAGTACTTC. It translates to CASSDRQGPLSQETQYF.

The chain has TRBV7-9 and TRBJ1-1; D not resolved. The V and J ends lost 5 bases and 0 bases respectively, with 16 bases between them. The germline V gene has CDR1 SEHNR and CDR2 FQNEAQ (reference sequence). The CDR3 spans 16 residues. CDR3 amino acids: CASSTNRRVMNTEAFF. Here the CDR3 DNA reads TGTGCCAGCAGCACTAACCGACGGGTTATGAACACTGAAGCTTTCTTT.

This chain links TRBV30 with TRBJ2-7; D not resolved. This CDR3 is 13 amino acids long. V was shortened by 0 bases and J by 1 base, with 7 bases between the two germline ends. Germline CDR1 GTSNPN, CDR2 SVGIG (reference sequence). In DNA form, the CDR3 reads TGTGCCTGGAGTGTAGAGAATTCCTACGAGCAGTACTTC. As protein: CAWSVENSYEQYF. The entire variable domain, with the rest obtained from reference TRBV30 and TRBJ2-7, is as follows: SQTIHQWPATLVQPVGSPLSLECTVEGTSNPNLYWYRQAAGRGLQLLFYSVGIGQISSEVPQNLSASRPQDRQFILSSKKLLLSDSGFYLCAWSVENSYEQYFGPGTRLTVT.

The chain couples TRBV5-1 to TRBJ1-1, with 8 bases identical to TRBD1. The CDR3 is 17 residues long. V was clipped by 4 bases and J by 3 bases; unmatched bases: 14. Germline loops: CDR1 SGHRS, CDR2 YFSETQ. As DNA, the CDR3 is TGCGCCAGCAGCCCCGGACAGGGAAGGGGGATGTACACTGAAGCTTTCTTT. Protein: CASSPGQGRGMYTEAFF.

This chain links TRBV10-2 with TRBJ1-1; 10 bases line up with TRBD1. J lost 5 bases, V lost 8 bases, and 5 bases had no gene match. Germline V gene sequence: CDR1 WSHSY, CDR2 SAAADI. This CDR3 is 13 amino acids long. DNA of the CDR3: TGCGCCAGCCGGGACAGGGGCCGAACTGAAGCTTTCTTT. Translating gives CASRDRGRTEAFF.

The V gene is TRBV6-5, the J gene TRBJ2-5; 10 bases fit TRBD1. The CDR3 sequence is 15 residues long. CDR1 is MNHEY and CDR2 is SVGAGI in the germline V gene. V trimming: 6 bases; J trimming: 9 bases; junction bases outside the gene matches: 13. Here the CDR3 reads CASSRDRGRLVSQYF. CDR3 bases: TGTGCCAGCAGCCGAGACAGGGGGCGATTGGTGTCCCAGTACTTC.

CDR3 nucleotide sequence: TGTGCCAGCAGCTTAGCGAGCCGGGGTCCCACAACTGGAAACACCATATATTTT. Amino acids: CASSLASRGPTTGNTIYF. J is TRBJ1-3 and V is TRBV7-9; D is uncertain. The CDR3 has 18 residues. V was clipped by 0 bases and J by 2 bases, with 17 bases between them. Germline assignment: CDR1 SEHNR and CDR2 FQNEAQ (reference sequence).

This clone appeared once. V and J are TRBV4-3 and TRBJ2-3, with 8 bases lining up with TRBD2. Trimming took 1 base from V and 2 from J; bases not matched to a gene: 5. The CDR3 is 16 residues long. Germline V gene data show CDR1 as LGHNA and CDR2 as YSLEER. CDR3: CASSQVSGASTDTQYF. As DNA, the CDR3 is TGCGCCAGCAGCCAAGTTAGCGGGGCCTCCACAGATACGCAGTATTTT.

For this clone: Mismatch with germline at one junction end may stem from a read error. The V gene is TRBV7-8, the J gene TRBJ2-4; 9 positions agree with TRBD1. This CDR3 has 16 amino acids. CDR1 SGHVS and CDR2 FQNEAQ come from the germline V gene. CDR3 region: CASSLAPGTGRNIQYF. CDR3 in DNA: TGTGCCAGCAGCCTAGCTCCCGGGACAGGGAGAAACATTCAGTACTTC.

CDR3 sequence reads: CASRKSGQAQETQYF. In DNA, the CDR3 is TGTGCCAGCAGGAAATCGGGACAGGCGCAAGAGACCCAGTACTTC. V usage is TRBV5-4 and J usage is TRBJ2-5, with 8 positions matching TRBD1. In germline, CDR1 is SGHNT, CDR2 YYREEE (reference sequence). The V segment lost 5 bases and the J segment 2 bases; nucleotides outside the gene matches: 8. CDR3 length: 15 amino acids.

The chain carries TRBV11-3 and TRBJ2-1; D is perhaps TRBD1 (6 bases). Germline assignment: CDR1 SGHNT and CDR2 YENEEA. The CDR3 runs 13 residues. Trimming cost V 5 bases and J 6 bases, with 11 bases left between them. CDR3 bases: TGTGCCAGCAGCAGGGGGACGTTCAATGAGCAGTTCTTC. Its translation: CASSRGTFNEQFF.

V is TRBV5-4 and J is TRBJ2-7; TRBD2 agrees at 7 bases. The CDR3 totals 15 residues. The germline gives CDR1 SGHNT, CDR2 YYREEE (reference sequence). With 1 base clipped from V and 1 base from J, the junction kept 5 bases outside the gene matches. CDR3 coding DNA: TGTGCCAGCAGCTTGCCTAGCGGCCAATCCTACGAGCAGTACTTC. It codes for CASSLPSGQSYEQYF.